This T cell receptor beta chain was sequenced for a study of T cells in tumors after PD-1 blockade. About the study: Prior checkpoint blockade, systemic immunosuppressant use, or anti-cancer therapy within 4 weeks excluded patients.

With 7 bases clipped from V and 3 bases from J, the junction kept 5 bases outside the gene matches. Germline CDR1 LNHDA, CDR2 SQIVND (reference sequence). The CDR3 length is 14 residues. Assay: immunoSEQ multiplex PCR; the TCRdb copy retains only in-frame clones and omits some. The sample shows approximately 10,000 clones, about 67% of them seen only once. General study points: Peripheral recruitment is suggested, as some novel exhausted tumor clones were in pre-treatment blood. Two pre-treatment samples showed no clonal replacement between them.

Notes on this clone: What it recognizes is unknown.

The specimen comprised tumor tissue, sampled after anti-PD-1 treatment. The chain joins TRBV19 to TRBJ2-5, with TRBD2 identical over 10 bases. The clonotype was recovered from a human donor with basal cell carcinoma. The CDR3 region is CASMRTSGKETQYF. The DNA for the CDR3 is TGTGCCAGTATGAGGACTAGCGGAAAAGAGACCCAGTACTTC.